The sequence of this T cell receptor (beta chain) was determined in a study of response to subunit inactivated influenza vaccine. General study points: It was the authors' suggestion that each seasonal influenza vaccination recruits few new T cells.

TCRdb re-derived calls from the RT-PCR reads in MiXCR, one entry per CDR3 protein. The sample contains 250,000 to 350,000 distinct CDR3 sequences, 22% of which appear only once. The CDR3 is 16 residues long. Trimming shortened V by 5 bases and J by 5 bases, and 21 bases separated the two germline ends. There are a few counts of this clonotype. What it binds is unknown. The TCR originated in a man between 45 and 75 years old who received an inactivated influenza vaccine. Sequencing was performed on PBMCs from blood, taken about 20 months after vaccination. The gene calls are TRBV12-3 or TRBV12-4 and TRBJ1-2, with D maybe TRBD1 (6 bases). CDR3: CASSLGTGAIRYGYTF. The CDR3 bases are TGTGCCAGCAGTCTCGGGACGGGGGCGATCCGGTATGGCTACACCTTC.